The subject of this entry is one T cell receptor beta chain. Before being deemed recovered, Cohort 3 donors had two negative PCRs, clearance, or symptom resolution. The CDR3 spans 13 residues. From germline, CDR1 is LGHDT and CDR2 YNNKEL (reference sequence). V was shortened by 4 bases and J by 3 bases, with 9 bases between the two germline ends. The data stem from a study of blood T cell repertoires in COVID-19. Study background: Sources were T cells, B-cell-depleted T cells, or PBMCs; the material itself was cDNA or gDNA.

The assay was immunoSEQ multiplex PCR, and TCRdb's table has in-frame clones only and misses some. The table has more than 300,000 clones, just over 85% seen once. The chain carries TRBV3-1 (or the pseudogene TRBV3-2) and TRBJ1-1; TRBD1 might be the D (6 bases). Sequences were obtained from PBMCs or T cells enriched from blood (not recorded which). This clonotype was sampled from a woman younger than 30 who had recovered from COVID-19. The DNA of the CDR3 is TGTGCCAGCAGCCGACAGGTTGACACTGAAGCTTTCTTT. The encoded protein is CASSRQVDTEAFF.